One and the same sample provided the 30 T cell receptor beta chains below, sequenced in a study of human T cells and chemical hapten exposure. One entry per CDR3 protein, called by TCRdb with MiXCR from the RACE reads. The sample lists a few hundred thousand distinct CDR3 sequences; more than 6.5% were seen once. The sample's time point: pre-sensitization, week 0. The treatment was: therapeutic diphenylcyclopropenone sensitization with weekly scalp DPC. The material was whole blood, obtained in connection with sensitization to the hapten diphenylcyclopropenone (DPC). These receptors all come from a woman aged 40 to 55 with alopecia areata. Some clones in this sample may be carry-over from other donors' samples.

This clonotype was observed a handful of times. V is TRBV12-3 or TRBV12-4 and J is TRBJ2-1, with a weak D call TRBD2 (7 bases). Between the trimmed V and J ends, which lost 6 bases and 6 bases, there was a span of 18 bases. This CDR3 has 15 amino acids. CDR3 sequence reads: CASSLRGRAINEQFF. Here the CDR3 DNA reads TGTGCCAGCAGCCTTAGGGGGAGGGCCATCAATGAGCAGTTCTTC.

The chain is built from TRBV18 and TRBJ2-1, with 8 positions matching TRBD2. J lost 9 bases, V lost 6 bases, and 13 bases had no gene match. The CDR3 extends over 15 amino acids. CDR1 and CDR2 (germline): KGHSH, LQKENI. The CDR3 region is CASSPSGGPRREQFF. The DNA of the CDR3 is TGTGCCAGCTCCCCATCGGGAGGGCCGCGGCGTGAGCAGTTCTTC.

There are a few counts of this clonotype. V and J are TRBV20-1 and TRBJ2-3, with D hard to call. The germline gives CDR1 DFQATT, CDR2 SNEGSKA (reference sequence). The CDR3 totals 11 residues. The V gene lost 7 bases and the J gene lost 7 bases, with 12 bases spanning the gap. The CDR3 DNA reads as TGCAGTGTTCCGACTCCTAATACGCAGTATTTT. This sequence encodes CSVPTPNTQYF.

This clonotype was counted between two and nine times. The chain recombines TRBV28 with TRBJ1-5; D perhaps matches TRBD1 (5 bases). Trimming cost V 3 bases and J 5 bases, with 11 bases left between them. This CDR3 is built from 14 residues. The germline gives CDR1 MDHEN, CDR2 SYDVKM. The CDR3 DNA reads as TGTGCCAGCAGTTTCATAGACAGCTATCAGCCCCAGCATTTT. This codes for CASSFIDSYQPQHF.

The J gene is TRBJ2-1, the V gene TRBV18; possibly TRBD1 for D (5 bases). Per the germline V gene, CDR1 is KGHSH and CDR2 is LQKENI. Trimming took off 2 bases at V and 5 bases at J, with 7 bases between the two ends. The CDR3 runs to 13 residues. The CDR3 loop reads CASSPVGDNEQFF. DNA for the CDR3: TGTGCCAGCTCACCAGTAGGGGACAATGAGCAGTTCTTC.

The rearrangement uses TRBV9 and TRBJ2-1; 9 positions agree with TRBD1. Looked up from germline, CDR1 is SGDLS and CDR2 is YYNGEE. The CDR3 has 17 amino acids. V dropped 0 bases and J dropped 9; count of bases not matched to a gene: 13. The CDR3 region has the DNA TGTGCCAGCAGCGTAGCTCTGGGGACAGGGACGGGTGGTGAGCAGTTCTTC. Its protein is CASSVALGTGTGGEQFF. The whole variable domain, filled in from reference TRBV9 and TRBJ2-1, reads DSGVTQTPKHLITATGQRVTLRCSPRSGDLSVYWYQQSLDQGLQFLIQYYNGEERAKGNILERFSAQQFPDLHSELNLSSLELGDSALYFCASSVALGTGTGGEQFFGPGTRLTVL.

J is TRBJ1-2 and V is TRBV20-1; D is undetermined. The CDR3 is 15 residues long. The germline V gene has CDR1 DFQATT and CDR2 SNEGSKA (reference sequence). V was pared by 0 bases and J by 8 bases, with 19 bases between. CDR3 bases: TGCAGTGCTAGAGATTTAGCCCGGGAGATGGGCGGCTACACCTTC. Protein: CSARDLAREMGGYTF.

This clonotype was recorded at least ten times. CDR3 amino acids: CASSSPGTSGHNEQFF. CDR3 DNA sequence: TGTGCCAGCAGTTCACCCGGGACTAGCGGCCACAATGAGCAGTTCTTC. The chain is built from TRBV12-3 or TRBV12-4 and TRBJ2-1; 11 bases fit TRBD2. V gave up 4 bases and J gave up 5 bases; unmatched junction bases: 7. The CDR3 is 16 amino acids.

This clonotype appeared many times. The CDR3 DNA follows: TGCAGCGCTCTGAGGGACAGCACAGATACGCAGTATTTT. This codes for CSALRDSTDTQYF. The chain has TRBV29-1 and TRBJ2-3, with D perhaps matching TRBD1 or TRBD2 (5 bases each). The germline gives CDR1 SQVTM, CDR2 ANQGSEA. Deletions cut 7 bases from V and 0 bases from J, with 11 bases between. The CDR3 is 13 amino acids.

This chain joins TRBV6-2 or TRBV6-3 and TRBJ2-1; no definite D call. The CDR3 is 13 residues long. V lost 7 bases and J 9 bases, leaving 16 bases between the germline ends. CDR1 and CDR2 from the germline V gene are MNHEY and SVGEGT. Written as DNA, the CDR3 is TGTGCCAGCAAAGCGACACCTAGTAGTGAGCAGTTCTTC. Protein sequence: CASKATPSSEQFF.

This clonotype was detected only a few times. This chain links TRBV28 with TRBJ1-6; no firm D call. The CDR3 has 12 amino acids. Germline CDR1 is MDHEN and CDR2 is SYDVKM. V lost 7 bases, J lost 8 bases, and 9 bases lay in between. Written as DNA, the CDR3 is TGTGCCAGCACCTATCTGGATTCACCCCTCCACTTT. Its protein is CASTYLDSPLHF.

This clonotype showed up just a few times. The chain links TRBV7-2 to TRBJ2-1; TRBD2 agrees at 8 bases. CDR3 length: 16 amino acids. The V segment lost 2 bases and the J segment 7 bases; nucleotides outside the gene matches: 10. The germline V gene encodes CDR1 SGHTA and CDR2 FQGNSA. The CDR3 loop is CASSLNPGTSLNEQFF. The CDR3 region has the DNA TGTGCCAGCAGCTTAAATCCCGGGACTAGTTTAAATGAGCAGTTCTTC.

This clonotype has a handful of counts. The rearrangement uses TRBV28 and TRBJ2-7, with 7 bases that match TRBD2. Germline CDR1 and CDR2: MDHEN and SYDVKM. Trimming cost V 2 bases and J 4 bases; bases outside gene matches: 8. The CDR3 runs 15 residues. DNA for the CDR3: TGTGCCAGCAGTTTAGGCGGGAGTGTACCTTACGAGCAGTACTTC. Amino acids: CASSLGGSVPYEQYF. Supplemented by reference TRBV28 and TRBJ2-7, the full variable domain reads DVKVTQSSRYLVKRTGEKVFLECVQDMDHENMFWYRQDPGLGLRLIYFSYDVKMKEKGDIPEGYSVSREKKERFSLILESASTNQTSMYLCASSLGGSVPYEQYFGPGTRLTVT.

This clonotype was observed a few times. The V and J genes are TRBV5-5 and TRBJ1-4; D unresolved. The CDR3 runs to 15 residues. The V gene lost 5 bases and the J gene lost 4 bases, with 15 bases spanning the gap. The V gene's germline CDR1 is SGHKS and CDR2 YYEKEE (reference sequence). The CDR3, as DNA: TGTGCCAGCAGAACTCTCCCGCAAGATAATGAAAAACTGTTTTTT. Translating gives CASRTLPQDNEKLFF.

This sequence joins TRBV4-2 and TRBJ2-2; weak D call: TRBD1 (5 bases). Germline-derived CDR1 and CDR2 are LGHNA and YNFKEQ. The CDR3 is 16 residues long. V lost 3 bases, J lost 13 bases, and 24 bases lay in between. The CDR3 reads CASSHRAGLSIQGLFF. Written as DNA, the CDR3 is TGTGCCAGCAGCCATCGGGCAGGGCTCTCGATCCAGGGGCTGTTTTTT.

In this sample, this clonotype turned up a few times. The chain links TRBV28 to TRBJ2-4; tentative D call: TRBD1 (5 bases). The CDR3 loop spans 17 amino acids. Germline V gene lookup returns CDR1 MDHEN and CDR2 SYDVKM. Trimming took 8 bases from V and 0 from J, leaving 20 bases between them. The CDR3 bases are TGTGCCAGCCGGCTCTGGGGCGGATCCGTAGCCAAAAACATTCAGTACTTC. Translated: CASRLWGGSVAKNIQYF.

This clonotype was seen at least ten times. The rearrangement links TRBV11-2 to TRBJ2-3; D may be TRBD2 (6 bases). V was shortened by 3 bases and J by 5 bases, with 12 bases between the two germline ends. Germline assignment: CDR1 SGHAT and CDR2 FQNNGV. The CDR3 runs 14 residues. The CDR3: CASSFIEGGDTQYF. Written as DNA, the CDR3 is TGTGCCAGCAGCTTTATCGAGGGAGGAGATACGCAGTATTTT.

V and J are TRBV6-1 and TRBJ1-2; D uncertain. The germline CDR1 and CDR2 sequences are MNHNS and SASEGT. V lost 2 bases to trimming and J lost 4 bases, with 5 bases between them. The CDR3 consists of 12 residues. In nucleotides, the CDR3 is TGTGCCAGCAGTGAATCAGTCTATGGCTACACCTTC. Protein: CASSESVYGYTF.

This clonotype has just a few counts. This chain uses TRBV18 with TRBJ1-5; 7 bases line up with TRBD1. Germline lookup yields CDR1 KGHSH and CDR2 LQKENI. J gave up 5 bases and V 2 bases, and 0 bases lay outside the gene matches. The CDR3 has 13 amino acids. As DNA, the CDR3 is TGTGCCAGCTCACCAGGACAGGATCAGCCCCAGCATTTT. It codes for CASSPGQDQPQHF.

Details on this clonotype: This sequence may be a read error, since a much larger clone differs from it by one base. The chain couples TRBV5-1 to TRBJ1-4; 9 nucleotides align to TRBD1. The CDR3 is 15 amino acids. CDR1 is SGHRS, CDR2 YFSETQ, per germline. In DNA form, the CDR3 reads TGCGCCAGCAGCTACTCCGGGACAGGGAATGACAAACTGTTTTTT. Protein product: CASSYSGTGNDKLFF.

CDR3 sequence reads: CSVGSSGTEAFF. The CDR3 coding sequence is TGCAGCGTTGGGTCCAGTGGGACTGAAGCTTTCTTT. The gene calls are TRBV29-1 and TRBJ1-1; D remains unclear. This CDR3 is 12 amino acids long. Germline V gene sequence: CDR1 SQVTM, CDR2 ANQGSEA. Trimming removed 4 bases at V and 5 bases at J, with 11 bases between.

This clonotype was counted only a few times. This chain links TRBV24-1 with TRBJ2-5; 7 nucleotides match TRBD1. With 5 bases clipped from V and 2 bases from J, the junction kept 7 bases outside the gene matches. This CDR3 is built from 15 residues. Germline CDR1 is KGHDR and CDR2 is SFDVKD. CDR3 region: CATSARTGFQETQYF. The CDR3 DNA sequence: TGTGCCACCAGTGCCCGGACAGGTTTTCAAGAGACCCAGTACTTC.

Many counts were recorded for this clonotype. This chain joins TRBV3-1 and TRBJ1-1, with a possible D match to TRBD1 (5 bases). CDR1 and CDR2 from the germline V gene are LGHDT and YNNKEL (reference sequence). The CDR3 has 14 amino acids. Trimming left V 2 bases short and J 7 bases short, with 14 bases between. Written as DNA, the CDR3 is TGTGCCAGCAGCCAACGGCGGGGGTTCGGTGAAGCTTTCTTT. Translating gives CASSQRRGFGEAFF.

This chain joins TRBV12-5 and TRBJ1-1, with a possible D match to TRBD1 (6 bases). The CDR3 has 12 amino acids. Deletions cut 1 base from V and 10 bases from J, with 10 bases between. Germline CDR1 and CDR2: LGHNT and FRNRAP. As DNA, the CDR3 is TGTGCTAGTGGTTTGGCTACAGGGAGAGCTTTCTTT. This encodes CASGLATGRAFF.

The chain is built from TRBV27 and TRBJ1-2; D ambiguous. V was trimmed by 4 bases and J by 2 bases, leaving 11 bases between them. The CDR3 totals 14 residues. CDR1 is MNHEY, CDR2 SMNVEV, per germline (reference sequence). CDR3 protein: CASSSLDWNYGYTF. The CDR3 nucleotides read TGTGCCAGCAGTTCGCTGGACTGGAACTATGGCTACACCTTC.

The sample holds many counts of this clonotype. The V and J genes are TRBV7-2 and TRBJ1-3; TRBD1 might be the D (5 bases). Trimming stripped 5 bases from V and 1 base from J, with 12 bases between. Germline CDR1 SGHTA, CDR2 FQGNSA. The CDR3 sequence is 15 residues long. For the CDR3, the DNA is TGTGCCAGCAGCGGCGACAGCAGTTCTGGAAACACCATATATTTT. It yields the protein CASSGDSSSGNTIYF.

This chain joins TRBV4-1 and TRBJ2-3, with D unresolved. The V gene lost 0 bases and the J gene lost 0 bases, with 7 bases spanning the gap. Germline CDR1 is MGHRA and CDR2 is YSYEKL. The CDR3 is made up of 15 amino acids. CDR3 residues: CASSQDGRSTDTQYF. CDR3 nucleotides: TGCGCCAGCAGCCAAGATGGCAGGAGCACAGATACGCAGTATTTT.

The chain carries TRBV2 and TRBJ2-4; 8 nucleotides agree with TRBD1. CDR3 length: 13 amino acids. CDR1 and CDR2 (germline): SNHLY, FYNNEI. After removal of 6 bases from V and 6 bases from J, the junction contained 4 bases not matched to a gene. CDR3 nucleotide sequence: TGTGCCAGCAGGCGGCAGGGGGCAAACATTCAGTACTTC. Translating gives CASRRQGANIQYF.

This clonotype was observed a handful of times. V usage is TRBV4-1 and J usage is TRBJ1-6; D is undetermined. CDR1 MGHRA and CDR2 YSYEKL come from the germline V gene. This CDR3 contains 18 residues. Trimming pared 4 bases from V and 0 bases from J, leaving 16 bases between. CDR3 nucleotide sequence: TGCGCCAGCAGCCTTCTTAAGTCGGGGAGCTCCTATAATTCACCCCTCCACTTT. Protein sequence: CASSLLKSGSSYNSPLHF.

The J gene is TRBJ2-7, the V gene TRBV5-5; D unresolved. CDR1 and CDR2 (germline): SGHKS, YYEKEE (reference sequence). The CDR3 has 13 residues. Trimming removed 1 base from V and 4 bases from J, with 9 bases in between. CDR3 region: CASSLYPDYEQYF. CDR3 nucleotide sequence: TGTGCCAGCAGCTTGTACCCCGATTACGAGCAGTACTTC. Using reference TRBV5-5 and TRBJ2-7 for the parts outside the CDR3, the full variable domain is DAGVTQSPTHLIKTRGQQVTLRCSPISGHKSVSWYQQVLGQGPQFIFQYYEKEERGRGNFPDRFSARQFPNYSSELNVNALLLGDSALYLCASSLYPDYEQYFGPGTRLTVT.